The rows below give T cell receptor beta chains drawn from one sample of a study of blood T cell repertoires in COVID-19. The method was immunoSEQ multiplex PCR; TCRdb's version includes in-frame clones alone and lacks a portion of them. The sample has tens of thousands of clones; approximately 80% are singletons. The material sequenced was peripheral blood. The receptors derive from a human donor in a cohort sampled during active COVID-19. Each CDR3 is given with its conserved first and last residue. Each record gives: D gene, clone size, J gene, V gene, CDR3 DNA, CDR3 protein. D genes are given only for firm matches. A row's size may be missing; if present it is once, few, many or a size class.

- | few | TRBJ2-2 | TRBV29-1 | TGCAGCGTTGAAGAGCGGGGTTGGACCGGGGAGCTGTTTTTT | CSVEERGWTGELFF
TRBD1 | - | TRBJ1-6 | TRBV2 | TGTGCCAGCAGACTAGAGACAGGGGGGGCTTCACCCCTCCACTTT | CASRLETGGASPLHF
- | few | TRBJ1-5 | TRBV6-5 | TGTGCCAGCAGCCGGACAGCGGACAATCAGCCCCAGCATTTT | CASSRTADNQPQHF
- | - | TRBJ1-1 | TRBV7-9 | TGTGCCAGCAGCTCACAGGTCGAAGCTTTCTTT | CASSSQVEAFF
- | - | TRBJ2-3 | TRBV29-1 | TGCAGCGTTGGTGGGAGTGGGGATACGCAGTATTTT | CSVGGSGDTQYF
- | - | TRBJ1-5 | TRBV28 | TGTGCCAGCAGTTGGGGGGTAGGCAATCAGCCCCAGCATTTT | CASSWGVGNQPQHF
- | - | TRBJ2-7 | TRBV11-2 | TGTGCCAGCAGCTCCAGACTAGACTTGCCCGGTTACGAGCAGTACTTC | CASSSRLDLPGYEQYF
TRBD1 | - | TRBJ2-7 | TRBV5-8 | TGTGCCAGCAGCTTGCAGGGGGCCTACGAGCAGTACTTC | CASSLQGAYEQYF
- | once | TRBJ1-3 | TRBV4-2 | TGTGCCAGCAGCCAAGACCCAATGGGGGGGTCTGGAAACACCATATATTTT | CASSQDPMGGSGNTIYF
- | - | TRBJ2-1 | TRBV28 | TGTGCCAGCAGTTTATGGGGGGCCGGTGAGCAGTTCTTC | CASSLWGAGEQFF
- | - | TRBJ1-6 | TRBV4-2 | TGTGCCAGCAGCCAAGTCGGCCCAGGGGATTCACCCCTCCACTTT | CASSQVGPGDSPLHF
- | - | TRBJ2-2 | TRBV28 | TGTGCCAGCAGTCTCCTATCGACACGTACGTCCGGGGAGCTGTTTTTT | CASSLLSTRTSGELFF
TRBD2 | - | TRBJ2-7 | TRBV28 | TGTGCCAGCAGTTGGTGGGGGGGAGAGCAGTACTTC | CASSWWGGEQYF
- | - | TRBJ2-7 | TRBV2 | TGTGCCAGCAGTGGAGGCTACGAGCAGTACTTC | CASSGGYEQYF
TRBD1 | once | TRBJ1-2 | TRBV7-2 | TGTGCCAGCAGCTTAGGGGGACAGCTTAACTATGGCTACACCTTC | CASSLGGQLNYGYTF
TRBD1 | - | TRBJ2-1 | TRBV28 | TGTGCCAGCAGTCTCCCGGGACAGCGTAGCAATGAGCAGTTCTTC | CASSLPGQRSNEQFF
- | - | TRBJ2-5 | TRBV4-3 | TGCGCCAGCAGCCAAGGAGGGAACGTAGAGACCCAGTACTTC | CASSQGGNVETQYF
- | - | TRBJ1-3 | TRBV13 | TGTGCCAGCAGTCTGCGCTCTGGAAACACCATATATTTT | CASSLRSGNTIYF
- | - | TRBJ1-6 | TRBV3-1/TRBV3-2 | TGTGCCAGCAGCCAAGTAAACAGTAATTCACCCCTCCACTTT | CASSQVNSNSPLHF
TRBD2 | - | TRBJ2-5 | TRBV14 | TGTGCCAGCAGCCAAGTTAGCGGGAGAGAGACCCAGTACTTC | CASSQVSGRETQYF
- | - | TRBJ2-7 | TRBV29-1 | TGCAGCGTTGAAGATGGGGGGAACGAGCAGTACTTC | CSVEDGGNEQYF
TRBD1 | - | TRBJ2-7 | TRBV15 | TGTGCCACCAGCAGGAGTAGGGGGCAGGCCTACGAGCAGTACTTC | CATSRSRGQAYEQYF
- | - | TRBJ2-7 | TRBV7-2 | TGTGCCAGCAGCTTAGATGTAGGGAGGTACGAGCAGTACTTC | CASSLDVGRYEQYF
- | - | TRBJ2-7 | TRBV13 | TGTGCCAGCAGCTTGAGGGGGAAAGGGGAGCAGTACTTC | CASSLRGKGEQYF
TRBD2 | - | TRBJ2-7 | TRBV7-8 | TGTGCCAGCAGCTCCACTAGCGGGATATACGAGCAGTACTTC | CASSSTSGIYEQYF
TRBD1 | - | TRBJ1-4 | TRBV28 | TGTGCCAGCATCACAGGGGGAAGCGAAAAACTGTTTTTT | CASITGGSEKLFF
- | - | TRBJ1-1 | TRBV25-1 | TGTGCCAGCAGTTATACAGGAGAAATGAACACTGAAGCTTTCTTT | CASSYTGEMNTEAFF
- | few | TRBJ1-3 | TRBV5-6 | TGTGCCAGCAGCTTATGGGGGGTTTTGGTCGGAAACACCATATATTTT | CASSLWGVLVGNTIYF
- | - | TRBJ2-6 | TRBV19 | TGTGCCAGTAGTATATTTGAGGGCTCTGGGGCCAACGTCCTGACTTTC | CASSIFEGSGANVLTF
TRBD2 | - | TRBJ2-4 | TRBV6-2/TRBV6-3 | TGTGCCAGCAGTTACGGTCTAGCGGGAGGGAACATTCAGTACTTC | CASSYGLAGGNIQYF
TRBD2 | - | TRBJ2-3 | TRBV9 | TGTGCCAGCAGCGTAGGAGGAGCGGGGGCCGGCACAGATACGCAGTATTTT | CASSVGGAGAGTDTQYF
- | - | TRBJ2-1 | TRBV9 | TGTGCCAGCAGCGTAGGCACCCTAGCGATTGAGCAGTTCTTC | CASSVGTLAIEQFF
- | - | TRBJ1-6 | TRBV28 | TGTGCCAGCAGCCTTCCTGCTACCGGGTCTCATCTTTCACCCCTCCACTTT | CASSLPATGSHLSPLHF
TRBD1 | - | TRBJ1-1 | TRBV19 | TGTGCCAGTAGTCTGGACAGGGACACTGAAGCTTTCTTT | CASSLDRDTEAFF
TRBD2 | - | TRBJ2-1 | TRBV28 | TGTGCCAGCAAGGCGGGGGACCCCTACAATGAGCAGTTCTTC | CASKAGDPYNEQFF
- | - | TRBJ2-7 | TRBV25-1 | TGTGCCACCAAGGGCGGAGGCGAGCAGTACTTC | CATKGGGEQYF
TRBD2 | - | TRBJ2-5 | TRBV28 | TGTGCCAGCAGTTTAAGTAGCGGGGGGGCCGACGAGACCCAGTACTTC | CASSLSSGGADETQYF
- | - | TRBJ2-7 | TRBV7-9 | TGTGCCAGCAGCTTGGACACCGGTCCGCAGTACTTC | CASSLDTGPQYF
- | - | TRBJ1-5 | TRBV2 | TGTGCCAGCAGCGCAGGGGAAGGACAGCCCCAGCATTTT | CASSAGEGQPQHF
- | few | TRBJ1-5 | TRBV9 | TGTGCCAGCAGCGCCCTTGGACAGACCAATCAGCCCCAGCATTTT | CASSALGQTNQPQHF
TRBD1 | - | TRBJ1-1 | TRBV2 | TGTGCCAGCAGGGAGGACAGGGGCCAAGTCGGCACTGAAGCTTTCTTT | CASREDRGQVGTEAFF
TRBD1 | - | TRBJ2-7 | TRBV5-6 | TGTGCCAGCAGCCGGGACAGATCCTACGAGCAGTACTTC | CASSRDRSYEQYF
TRBD2 | - | TRBJ2-1 | TRBV19 | TGTGCCAGTAGTATCCTGACTAGCGGGGGACTCCATGAGCAGTTCTTC | CASSILTSGGLHEQFF
TRBD1 | few | TRBJ2-1 | TRBV28 | TGTGCCAGCACCCCCCGGACAGGGTCGCGCAATGAGCAGTTCTTC | CASTPRTGSRNEQFF
- | once | TRBJ2-6 | TRBV11-2 | TGTGCCAGCAGTCTCAACCGACAAAGCTCTGGGGCCAACGTCCTGACTTTC | CASSLNRQSSGANVLTF
- | - | TRBJ1-2 | TRBV2 | TGTGCCAGCAATCCAACCCGACAGGAAAACTATGGCTACACCTTC | CASNPTRQENYGYTF
- | - | TRBJ2-6 | TRBV27 | TGTGCCAGCAGTTTTCAGGGGGCCAACGTCCTGACTTTC | CASSFQGANVLTF
- | - | TRBJ2-1 | TRBV3-1/TRBV3-2 | TGTGCCAGCAGCCAAGTAGCTAATGAGCAGTTCTTC | CASSQVANEQFF
TRBD2 | - | TRBJ2-3 | TRBV6-5 | TGTGCCAGCACATCAATAGGCGGGAGTAGCGATACGCAGTATTTT | CASTSIGGSSDTQYF
- | many | TRBJ2-7 | TRBV4-1 | TGCGCCAGCAGCCAAGAGGAGGGGGGGATCTCCTACGAGCAGTACTTC | CASSQEEGGISYEQYF
TRBD2 | few | TRBJ2-7 | TRBV18 | TGTGCCAGCTCAGGCGGGAGTTACGAGCAGTACTTC | CASSGGSYEQYF
TRBD1 | once | TRBJ2-7 | TRBV18 | TGTGCCAGCTCACCGATCGGGACAGCGATATCCTACGAGCAGTACTTC | CASSPIGTAISYEQYF
TRBD1 | once | TRBJ2-1 | TRBV6-4 | TGTGCCAGCAGTGACCTTGGGACAGGGAAATACAATGAGCAGTTCTTC | CASSDLGTGKYNEQFF
TRBD1 | - | TRBJ1-5 | TRBV5-1 | TGCGCCAACGCCCTGTACAGGGGGTATAGCAATCAGCCCCAGCATTTT | CANALYRGYSNQPQHF
TRBD2 | - | TRBJ2-3 | TRBV5-4 | TGTGCCAGCAGATACCGCGGGGGGGCTACTAGCACAGATACGCAGTATTTT | CASRYRGGATSTDTQYF